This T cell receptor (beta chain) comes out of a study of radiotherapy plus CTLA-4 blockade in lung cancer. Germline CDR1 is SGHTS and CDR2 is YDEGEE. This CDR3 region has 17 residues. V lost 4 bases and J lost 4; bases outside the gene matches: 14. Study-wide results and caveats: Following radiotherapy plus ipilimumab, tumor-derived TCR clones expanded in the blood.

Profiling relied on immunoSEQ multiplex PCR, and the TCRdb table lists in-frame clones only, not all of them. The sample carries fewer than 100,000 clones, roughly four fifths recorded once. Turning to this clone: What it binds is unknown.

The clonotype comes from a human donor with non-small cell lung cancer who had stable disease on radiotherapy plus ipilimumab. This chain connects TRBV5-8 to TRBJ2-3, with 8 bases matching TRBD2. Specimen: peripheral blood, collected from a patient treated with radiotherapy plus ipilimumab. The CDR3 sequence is CASSGVSGSIGPDTQYF. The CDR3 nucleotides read TGTGCCAGCAGCGGGGTAAGCGGGAGTATCGGTCCAGATACGCAGTATTTT. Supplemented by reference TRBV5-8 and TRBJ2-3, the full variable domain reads EAGVTQSPTHLIKTRGQQATLRCSPISGHTSVYWYQQALGLGLQFLLWYDEGEERNRGNFPPRFSGRQFPNYSSELNVNALELEDSALYLCASSGVSGSIGPDTQYFGPGTRLTVL.